The next 27 T cell receptor beta chains were all read from a single sample in a study of neurological immune-mediated disorders. TCRdb passed the 5' RACE reads through MiXCR, listing each CDR3 protein once. The sample holds about 16,000 distinct CDR3 sequences, about 10% seen once. Sequenced sample: CD8+ T cells from blood. All receptors derive from a man in his fifties or sixties in good health.

This clonotype was picked up many times. The J gene is TRBJ2-7, the V gene TRBV13; weak D call: TRBD2 (6 bases). Germline V gene lookup returns CDR1 PRHDT and CDR2 FYEKMQ (reference sequence). The V end was cut by 5 bases, the J end by 0 bases, with 23 bases between. The CDR3 runs to 18 residues. As DNA, the CDR3 is TGTGCCAGCAGCCCCCGGCATGGAAATCCCGGGGGCTCCTACGAGCAGTACTTC. This encodes CASSPRHGNPGGSYEQYF.

This clonotype was recorded many times. The chain carries TRBV27 and TRBJ2-1, with a possible D match to TRBD1 (5 bases). The V end lost 5 bases, the J end lost 8 bases, and 16 bases lay between the germline ends. CDR3 length: 14 residues. The germline V gene encodes CDR1 MNHEY and CDR2 SMNVEV (reference sequence). The CDR3 DNA follows: TGTGCCAGCAGTCCGAACACCCAGGGTCATGAGCAGTTCTTC. The encoded protein is CASSPNTQGHEQFF.

This clonotype was observed at least ten times. CDR3 nucleotides: TGTGCCAGCAGCGATCCGGATGGTAGCTCCTACGAGCAGTACTTC. Amino acid sequence: CASSDPDGSSYEQYF. J is TRBJ2-7 and V is TRBV7-2; D is undetermined. The CDR3 totals 15 residues. Germline CDR1 is SGHTA and CDR2 is FQGNSA. With 5 bases removed from V and 0 bases from J, the gap between germline ends came to 14 bases.

This clonotype is labeled as medium-sized. The genes are TRBV11-1 and TRBJ2-1; 10 bases map to TRBD2. The CDR3 runs 15 residues. Germline CDR1 reads SGHAT; CDR2 reads FQDESV (reference sequence). The J segment lost 6 bases and the V segment lost 4 bases, leaving 6 bases of the junction unmatched. DNA of the CDR3: TGTGCCAGCAGCTCCGGGACTAGCGATTTCAATGAGCAGTTCTTC. Its protein is CASSSGTSDFNEQFF.

At least ten counts were recorded for this clonotype. The chain carries TRBV9 and TRBJ2-3, with D possibly matching TRBD2 (6 bases). Germline V lookup: CDR1 SGDLS, CDR2 YYNGEE. The CDR3 has 15 amino acids. Trimming shortened V by 2 bases and J by 1 base, and 11 bases separated the two germline ends. CDR3 loop: CASSVEGGGTDTQYF. The CDR3 bases are TGTGCCAGCAGCGTCGAGGGAGGCGGCACAGATACGCAGTATTTT.

This clonotype was recorded at least ten times. This chain uses TRBV24-1 with TRBJ2-2, with 9 bases fitting TRBD1. Trimming cost V 2 bases and J 4 bases; bases outside gene matches: 4. Germline V CDR1 and CDR2: KGHDR, SFDVKD. The CDR3 is made up of 16 amino acids. In nucleotides, the CDR3 is TGTGCCACCAGTGATTCAGGACAGGGGCCCACCGGGGAGCTGTTTTTT. Translating gives CATSDSGQGPTGELFF.

This clonotype was recorded at least ten times. The chain carries TRBV7-9 and TRBJ2-7; D unresolved. V was cut by 7 bases and J by 2 bases, with 21 bases left in between. The CDR3 has 16 amino acids. Per the germline V gene, CDR1 is SEHNR and CDR2 is FQNEAQ (reference sequence). CDR3 protein: CASNPLGSRSAYEQYF. CDR3 DNA sequence: TGTGCCAGCAACCCCCTGGGCAGTCGGTCGGCCTACGAGCAGTACTTC. The full variable domain, in which reference TRBV7-9 and TRBJ2-7 provide the parts outside the CDR3, is DTGVSQNPRHKITKRGQNVTFRCDPISEHNRLYWYRQTLGQGPEFLTYFQNEAQLEKSRLLSDRFSAERPKGSFSTLEIQRTEQGDSAMYLCASNPLGSRSAYEQYFGPGTRLTVT.

This clonotype was recorded at least ten times. The chain carries TRBV5-1 and TRBJ2-1; no firm D call. The germline V gene encodes CDR1 SGHRS and CDR2 YFSETQ. Between the trimmed V and J ends, which lost 4 bases and 0 bases, there was a span of 11 bases. The CDR3 has 15 residues. CDR3 in DNA: TGCGCCAGCAGCCCTTACGGAAGCTCCTACAATGAGCAGTTCTTC. It translates to CASSPYGSSYNEQFF.

The chain carries TRBV27 and TRBJ2-5, with a tentative D call TRBD2 (5 bases). Germline CDR1 MNHEY, CDR2 SMNVEV (reference sequence). Trimming pared 3 bases from V and 1 base from J, leaving 12 bases between. The CDR3 length is 15 residues. The DNA of the CDR3 is TGTGCCAGCAGTTTTGCACTAGGCCTCCAAGAGACCCAGTACTTC. This sequence encodes CASSFALGLQETQYF.

This clonotype was seen repeatedly, ten times or more. This chain joins TRBV7-6 and TRBJ2-2; 11 bases map to TRBD1. Germline lookup yields CDR1 SGHVS and CDR2 FNYEAQ. The CDR3 length is 18 residues. V gave up 5 bases and J gave up 6 bases; unmatched junction bases: 14. DNA of the CDR3: TGTGCCAGCAGCGAACCCGGGACAGGGGGTGTGATGGCCGGGGAGCTGTTTTTT. Translation: CASSEPGTGGVMAGELFF. The whole variable domain, remainder taken from reference TRBV7-6 and TRBJ2-2, is GAGVSQSPRYKVTKRGQDVALRCDPISGHVSLYWYRQALGQGPEFLTYFNYEAQQDKSGLPNDRFSAERPEGSISTLTIQRTEQRDSAMYRCASSEPGTGGVMAGELFFGEGSRLTVL.

The CDR3 spells CASSQGQGNTEAFF. The CDR3 nucleotides are TGTGCCAGCAGCCAAGGACAGGGGAACACTGAAGCTTTCTTT. The gene calls are TRBV4-2 and TRBJ1-1; TRBD1 agrees at 7 bases. Germline CDR1 is LGHNA and CDR2 is YNFKEQ. J was trimmed by 1 base and V by 1 base; bases with no gene match: 0. The CDR3 has 14 residues.

Sample share makes this clonotype medium-sized. The V call is TRBV7-2, the J call TRBJ1-2; D possibly corresponds to TRBD1 (6 bases). Per germline, CDR1 SGHTA and CDR2 FQGNSA. V was shortened by 2 bases and J by 1 base, with 8 bases between the two germline ends. The CDR3 sequence is 14 residues long. In nucleotides, the CDR3 is TGTGCCAGCAGCTTACAGGGGATTAACTATGGCTACACCTTC. It is translated as CASSLQGINYGYTF. Drawing the rest from reference TRBV7-2 and TRBJ1-2, the complete variable domain is GAGVSQSPSNKVTEKGKDVELRCDPISGHTALYWYRQSLGQGLEFLIYFQGNSAPDKSGLPSDRFSAERTGGSVSTLTIQRTQQEDSAVYLCASSLQGINYGYTFGSGTRLTVV.

This clonotype was observed at least ten times. The genes are TRBV4-3 and TRBJ1-5; tentatively, D is TRBD1 (5 bases). Germline CDR1 reads LGHNA; CDR2 reads YSLEER. The CDR3 is made up of 15 amino acids. V was shortened by 0 bases and J by 6 bases, with 12 bases between the two germline ends. CDR3 bases: TGCGCCAGCAGCCAAGATGCAGGGTTGGGTCAGCCCCAGCATTTT. This encodes CASSQDAGLGQPQHF.

This clonotype has at least ten counts. The chain combines TRBV30 with TRBJ2-3; 8 bases agree with TRBD2. The germline gives CDR1 GTSNPN, CDR2 SVGIG (reference sequence). This CDR3 has 14 amino acids. The trim removed 2 bases at V and 4 bases at J, leaving 5 bases unmatched. The CDR3 DNA is TGTGCCTGGAGTACTTCGGGGGGGTCAGATACGCAGTATTTT. Translated, it gives CAWSTSGGSDTQYF.

The sample holds many counts of this clonotype. V is TRBV6-2 or TRBV6-3 and J is TRBJ2-2, with TRBD1 matching over 7 bases. CDR3 length: 15 amino acids. Germline-derived CDR1 and CDR2 are MNHEY and SVGEGT. V was clipped by 0 bases and J by 4 bases; unmatched bases: 2. CDR3 in amino acids: CASSYSGTATGELFF. In DNA form, the CDR3 reads TGTGCCAGCAGTTACTCGGGGACAGCCACCGGGGAGCTGTTTTTT.

This clonotype was detected ten times or more. CDR3 protein: CASRSKETQYF. The DNA for the CDR3 is TGTGCCAGCAGGTCAAAAGAGACCCAGTACTTC. The V and J genes are TRBV7-9 and TRBJ2-5; D unresolved. This CDR3 region has 11 residues. V was cut by 6 bases and J by 3 bases, with 5 bases left in between. The germline V gene encodes CDR1 SEHNR and CDR2 FQNEAQ (reference sequence). Using reference TRBV7-9 and TRBJ2-5 for the parts outside the CDR3, the full variable domain is DTGVSQNPRHKITKRGQNVTFRCDPISEHNRLYWYRQTLGQGPEFLTYFQNEAQLEKSRLLSDRFSAERPKGSFSTLEIQRTEQGDSAMYLCASRSKETQYFGPGTRLLVL.

This chain joins TRBV20-1 and TRBJ2-1; 9 bases are a match to TRBD1. V lost 3 bases to trimming and J lost 8 bases; unmatched junction nucleotides: 8. There are 14 residues in the CDR3. From germline, CDR1 is DFQATT and CDR2 SNEGSKA (reference sequence). CDR3 DNA: TGCAGTGCTAGTGACGGGACAGGGTTCGATGAGCAGTTCTTC. It codes for CSASDGTGFDEQFF.

This chain joins TRBV11-3 and TRBJ1-1; D possibly corresponds to TRBD1 (5 bases). Germline CDR1 reads SGHNT; CDR2 reads YENEEA. The CDR3 has 13 amino acids. Trimming took 6 bases from V and 6 from J, leaving 14 bases between them. The CDR3 coding sequence is TGTGCCAGCAGTTCCAGGTTGGGGGCTGAAGCTTTCTTT. Translation: CASSSRLGAEAFF.

This clonotype has ten or more counts. The V gene is TRBV9, the J gene TRBJ1-2; D gene ambiguous. Between the trimmed V and J ends, which lost 2 bases and 3 bases, there was a span of 8 bases. Per the germline V gene, CDR1 is SGDLS and CDR2 is YYNGEE. The CDR3 totals 13 residues. The CDR3 here is CASSVGSYYGYTF. The CDR3, as DNA: TGTGCCAGCAGCGTGGGCAGCTACTATGGCTACACCTTC.

The rearrangement links TRBV5-1 to TRBJ1-5; 8 nucleotides line up with TRBD1. Germline CDR1 reads SGHRS; CDR2 reads YFSETQ. J lost 2 bases, V lost 4 bases, and 2 bases had no gene match. CDR3 size: 14 residues. The CDR3 coding sequence is TGCGCCAGCAGCCCGGGACAGGGCAATCAGCCCCAGCATTTT. Translation gives CASSPGQGNQPQHF. The variable domain in full, completed from reference TRBV5-1 and TRBJ1-5, reads KAGVTQTPRYLIKTRGQQVTLSCSPISGHRSVSWYQQTPGQGLQFLFEYFSETQRNKGNFPGRFSGRQFSNSRSEMNVSTLELGDSALYLCASSPGQGNQPQHFGDGTRLSIL.

Ten or more counts support this clonotype. The chain uses TRBV5-1 and TRBJ2-3, with 10 bases fitting TRBD2. V shed 3 bases, J shed 0 bases, and the junction held 1 base outside the gene matches. The germline CDR1 and CDR2 sequences are SGHRS and YFSETQ. CDR3 size: 15 residues. CDR3 amino acids: CASSSGLASTDTQYF. In DNA form, the CDR3 reads TGCGCCAGCAGCTCGGGACTAGCGAGCACAGATACGCAGTATTTT.

This clonotype has at least ten counts. This rearrangement joins TRBV20-1 to TRBJ2-2; D call uncertain. From germline, CDR1 is DFQATT and CDR2 SNEGSKA (reference sequence). This CDR3 region has 13 residues. V lost 3 bases, J lost 2 bases, and 7 bases lay in between. The CDR3 bases are TGCAGTGCTAGTACGGCAAACACCGGGGAGCTGTTTTTT. Protein sequence: CSASTANTGELFF.

This clonotype was seen ten or more times. The genes are TRBV6-2 or TRBV6-3 and TRBJ2-2; D gene unclear. Trimming shortened V by 3 bases and J by 7 bases, and 9 bases separated the two germline ends. The length of the CDR3 is 13 residues. Germline V gene data show CDR1 as MNHEY and CDR2 as SVGEGT. The CDR3 loop is CASSYPSGGELFF. The CDR3 nucleotides are TGTGCCAGCAGTTATCCTAGTGGCGGGGAGCTGTTTTTT.

This clonotype was seen at least ten times. The genes are TRBV7-9 and TRBJ2-3; 9 bases fit TRBD1. V trimming: 4 bases; J trimming: 0 bases; junction bases outside the gene matches: 2. Germline CDR1 and CDR2: SEHNR and FQNEAQ (reference sequence). There are 15 residues in the CDR3. The CDR3 is CASSSGQGSTDTQYF. For the CDR3, the DNA is TGTGCCAGCAGCTCGGGACAGGGCAGCACAGATACGCAGTATTTT.

This clonotype came up many times. CDR3 amino acids: CASSLIPDTQYF. The CDR3 DNA sequence: TGTGCCAGCAGCTTAATCCCAGATACGCAGTATTTT. V usage is TRBV7-9 and J usage is TRBJ2-3, with D uncertain. CDR3 length: 12 residues. Per the germline V gene, CDR1 is SEHNR and CDR2 is FQNEAQ (reference sequence). Between the trimmed V and J ends, which lost 2 bases and 4 bases, there was a span of 4 bases.

This clonotype was counted at least ten times. The rearrangement joins TRBV29-1 to TRBJ2-7; TRBD1 aligns across 8 bases. The CDR3 has 18 residues. Germline V lookup: CDR1 SQVTM, CDR2 ANQGSEA. With 7 bases clipped from V and 2 bases from J, the junction kept 22 bases outside the gene matches. Here the CDR3 DNA reads TGCAGCGATTCATGCGACAGGGGTGAGGCAGACCGTACCTACGAGCAGTACTTC. Translation: CSDSCDRGEADRTYEQYF.

The sample holds many counts of this clonotype. V is TRBV20-1 and J is TRBJ2-1, with D perhaps given as TRBD1 or TRBD2 (5 bases each). The germline CDR1 and CDR2 sequences are DFQATT and SNEGSKA (reference sequence). The V end lost 0 bases, the J end lost 7 bases, and 13 bases lay between the germline ends. The CDR3 is 14 residues long. The CDR3 loop reads CSARESGTINEQFF. As DNA, the CDR3 is TGCAGTGCTAGAGAATCCGGGACGATAAATGAGCAGTTCTTC.